The clone carrying this T cell receptor beta chain was seen a few times. After removal of 4 bases from V and 0 bases from J, the junction contained 10 bases not matched to a gene. This CDR3 has 16 residues. CDR1 is SGHRS and CDR2 is YFSETQ in the germline V gene. The data were obtained in a study of blood T cells in healthy people across ages. Per-sample yields of isolated PBMCs were at least 7 million. A second PCR of about 6 to 11 cycles used a sample-barcoded 5' primer and a J-beta primer mix. With 12 random nucleotides, a template-switch adaptor tagged each individual cDNA molecule. TCRdb re-analysed the 5' RACE reads in MiXCR, keeping a single row per CDR3 protein. The table includes around 800,000 distinct CDR3 sequences, 50% to 65% detected once.

The origin of this receptor is a man aged 80 or over in good health. The specimen sequenced was blood. This chain uses TRBV5-1 with TRBJ2-7, with TRBD2 matching over 7 bases. The CDR3 DNA reads TGCGCCAGCAGCAGGTCCGGGACTACCAGCTCCTACGAGCAGTACTTC. This sequence encodes CASSRSGTTSSYEQYF.